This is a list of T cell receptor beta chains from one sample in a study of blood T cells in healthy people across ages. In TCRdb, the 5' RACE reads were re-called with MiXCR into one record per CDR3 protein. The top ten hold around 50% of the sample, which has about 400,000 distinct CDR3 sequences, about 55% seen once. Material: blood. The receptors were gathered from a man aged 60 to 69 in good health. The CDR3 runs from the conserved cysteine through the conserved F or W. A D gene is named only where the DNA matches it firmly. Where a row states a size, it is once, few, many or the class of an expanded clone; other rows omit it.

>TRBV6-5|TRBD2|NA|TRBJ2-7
TGTGCCAGCAGTCGTACGCCTAGCGGCTCCTACGAGCAGTACTTC
CASSRTPSGSYEQYF
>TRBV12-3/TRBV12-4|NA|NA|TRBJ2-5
TGTGCCAGCAGTGCTCAGGGGAATCTCCGGGAGACCCAGTACTTC
CASSAQGNLRETQYF
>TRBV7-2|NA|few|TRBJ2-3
TGTGCCAGCAGCTTGAGGGACAAAGATACGCAGTATTTT
CASSLRDKDTQYF
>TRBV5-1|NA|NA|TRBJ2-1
TGCGCTCAAAACGAGGAGCGTTCGCACGAGCAGTTCTTC
CAQNEERSHEQFF
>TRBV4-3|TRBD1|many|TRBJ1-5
TGCGCCAGCAGCCTCCGGACAGGGGATCAGCCCCAGCATTTT
CASSLRTGDQPQHF
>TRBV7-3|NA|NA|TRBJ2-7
TGTGCCAGCAGCTTAGGCCCCAATGAGCAGTACTTC
CASSLGPNEQYF
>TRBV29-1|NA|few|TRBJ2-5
TGCAGCGTTAGCAGACCTTGGGAGACCCAGTACTTC
CSVSRPWETQYF
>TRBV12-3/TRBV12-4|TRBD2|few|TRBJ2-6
TGTGCCAGCTCGGGGGGTGGGGGGGCCAACGTCCTGACTTTC
CASSGGGGANVLTF
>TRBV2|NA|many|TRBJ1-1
TGTGCCAGCGGGGGGGGGACTGAAGCTTTCTTT
CASGGGTEAFF
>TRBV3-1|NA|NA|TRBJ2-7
TGTGCCAGCAGCCGATTACGAGTTACCTACAGCGAGCAGTACTTC
CASSRLRVTYSEQYF
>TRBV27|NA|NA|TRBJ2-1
TGTGCCAGCAGTTCAACTACAGGGCGAACCTACAATGAACAGTTCTTC
CASSSTTGRTYNEQFF
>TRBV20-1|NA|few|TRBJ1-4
TGCAGTGCTACAGGACGGCTAAGGGTTACGAGACCTCGCCAAAAACTGTTTTTT
CSATGRLRVTRPRQKLFF
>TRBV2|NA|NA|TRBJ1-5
TGTGCCAGCAGTGACAGGAATCAGCCCCAGCATTTT
CASSDRNQPQHF
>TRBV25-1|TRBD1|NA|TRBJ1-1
TGTGCCAGCGGGGGACAGAGTGAAGCTTTCTTT
CASGGQSEAFF
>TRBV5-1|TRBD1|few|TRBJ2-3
TGCGCCAGCAGCTCGACAGGGGCGGGCACAGATACGCAGTATTTT
CASSSTGAGTDTQYF
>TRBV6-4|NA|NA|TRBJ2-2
TGTGCCAGCAGTGAGGCAGCGAACACCGGGGAGCTGTTTTTT
CASSEAANTGELFF
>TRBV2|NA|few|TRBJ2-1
TGTGCCAGCAGTTCGGGACGGGGCGATGAGCAGTTCTTC
CASSSGRGDEQFF
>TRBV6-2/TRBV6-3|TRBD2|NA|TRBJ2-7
TGTGCCAGCAGTTACTCGGAGGGCGGGAGACAACCCTACGAGCAGTACTTC
CASSYSEGGRQPYEQYF
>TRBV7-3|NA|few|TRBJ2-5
TGTGCCAGCAGCTTAGCAGGGTCTCTCCAAGAGACCCAGTACTTC
CASSLAGSLQETQYF
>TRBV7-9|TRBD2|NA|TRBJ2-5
TGTGCCAGCAGCTTAGCGACCCTAGCGGGGGAAGAGACCCAGTACTTC
CASSLATLAGEETQYF
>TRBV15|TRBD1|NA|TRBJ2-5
TGTGCCACCAGCCTGGGACAGCAAGAGACCCAGTACTTC
CATSLGQQETQYF
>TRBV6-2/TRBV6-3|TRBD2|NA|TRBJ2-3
TGTGCCAGCAGTTACACAATAACTAGCGGGAGGGCCACGGCTACGCAGTATTTT
CASSYTITSGRATATQYF